These 16 T cell receptor beta chains share one sample of origin, sequenced in a study of control samples from healthy donors and cancer patients. The protocol was immunoSEQ multiplex PCR, while the TCRdb copy is restricted to in-frame clones and leaves out a portion. The repertoire holds around 170,000 clones, with around 94% as singletons. The sequencing input was blood. These receptor sequences come from a man younger than 40 in good health.

V gene TRBV3-1 (or the pseudogene TRBV3-2) combines with J gene TRBJ1-1; D is perhaps TRBD1 (5 bases). V dropped 4 bases and J dropped 4 bases, with 13 bases sitting between them. The CDR3 extends over 14 amino acids. Germline CDR1 is LGHDT and CDR2 is YNNKEL (reference sequence). CDR3 sequence: CASSRPQGTTEAFF. Here the CDR3 DNA reads TGTGCCAGCAGCCGTCCCCAGGGTACCACTGAAGCTTTCTTT.

The genes are TRBV6-5 and TRBJ1-5, with D possibly matching TRBD1 (5 bases). The V and J ends lost 4 bases and 0 bases respectively, with 13 bases between them. The CDR3 is made up of 16 amino acids. Germline-derived CDR1 and CDR2 are MNHEY and SVGAGI. CDR3 residues: CASSSLWDRSNQPQHF. The CDR3 DNA reads as TGTGCCAGCAGTTCACTGTGGGACCGTAGCAATCAGCCCCAGCATTTT.

The gene calls are TRBV6-5 and TRBJ2-3; 7 bases line up with TRBD1. The junction had 9 bases not matched to a gene; V was cut back by 6 bases and J by 9 bases. CDR3 length: 13 residues. The germline CDR1 and CDR2 sequences are MNHEY and SVGAGI. The CDR3 loop is CASRDRTFATQYF. DNA for the CDR3: TGTGCCAGCAGGGACAGGACTTTTGCAACGCAGTATTTT.

The J gene is TRBJ2-1, the V gene TRBV4-1, with TRBD2 matching over 11 bases. Germline loops: CDR1 MGHRA, CDR2 YSYEKL. J was trimmed by 7 bases and V by 0 bases; bases with no gene match: 5. The CDR3 contains 16 residues. This chain's CDR3 is CASSQETSGSGNEQFF. In nucleotides, the CDR3 is TGCGCCAGCAGCCAAGAAACTAGCGGGAGTGGGAATGAGCAGTTCTTC.

The CDR3 nucleotides read TGTGCCAGCAGAGGTTCGAGGACCCAGTACTTC. It translates to CASRGSRTQYF. The J gene is TRBJ2-5, the V gene TRBV12-3 or TRBV12-4; the D is unclear. The CDR3 is made up of 11 amino acids. Trimming took 6 bases from V and 7 from J, leaving 9 bases between them.

The chain carries TRBV5-1 and TRBJ1-3; D is possibly TRBD1 (6 bases). V lost 0 bases and J lost 0, with 10 bases in between. Germline V gene sequence: CDR1 SGHRS, CDR2 YFSETQ. The CDR3 has 16 residues. CDR3 amino acids: CASSLGTVGSGNTIYF. Here the CDR3 DNA reads TGCGCCAGCAGCTTGGGGACAGTTGGCTCTGGAAACACCATATATTTT. Full variable domain (outside the CDR3, taken from reference TRBV5-1 and TRBJ1-3): KAGVTQTPRYLIKTRGQQVTLSCSPISGHRSVSWYQQTPGQGLQFLFEYFSETQRNKGNFPGRFSGRQFSNSRSEMNVSTLELGDSALYLCASSLGTVGSGNTIYFGEGSWLTVV.

In this sample, this clone turned up once. The chain recombines TRBV28 with TRBJ1-3, with 9 bases aligning to TRBD1. Germline CDR1 and CDR2: MDHEN and SYDVKM. Trimming cost V 6 bases and J 4 bases; bases outside gene matches: 7. The CDR3 has 15 amino acids. The CDR3 DNA reads TGTGCCAGCAGGTACACAGGGGGCGCAGGAAACACCATATATTTT. Its protein product is CASRYTGGAGNTIYF.

The chain links TRBV12-3 or TRBV12-4 to TRBJ2-2; D is unresolved. CDR3 size: 13 residues. Deletions cut 5 bases from V and 5 bases from J, with 9 bases between. Written as DNA, the CDR3 is TGTGCCAGCAGTCGGCCTGCGACCGGGGAGCTGTTTTTT. It yields the protein CASSRPATGELFF.

This clone showed up just once. This chain links TRBV4-3 with TRBJ1-4, with D uncertain. The CDR3 is 14 residues long. Per germline, CDR1 LGHNA and CDR2 YSLEER. Trimming removed 1 base at V and 5 bases at J, with 8 bases between. The DNA for the CDR3 is TGCGCCAGCAGCCAAGTTGGAGGGAATGAAAAACTGTTTTTT. Its protein product is CASSQVGGNEKLFF.

The V call is TRBV28, the J call TRBJ2-7, with TRBD1 matching over 9 bases. In germline, CDR1 is MDHEN, CDR2 SYDVKM. V shed 6 bases and J 6 bases; nucleotides not matched to a gene: 12. The CDR3 is made up of 15 amino acids. The CDR3 reads CASSPQDRGFGEQYF. DNA for the CDR3: TGTGCCAGCAGCCCACAGGACAGGGGCTTTGGCGAGCAGTACTTC.

This chain uses TRBV18 with TRBJ2-7; the D is unclear. Trimming left V 2 bases short and J 7 bases short, with 12 bases between. Germline values: CDR1 KGHSH, CDR2 LQKENI. This CDR3 comprises 13 residues. The CDR3 DNA is TGTGCCAGCTCACCAGGCGTTTTAAGGGAGCAGTACTTC. It is translated as CASSPGVLREQYF.

This clone was detected only once. The J gene is TRBJ1-3, the V gene TRBV30; 7 bases align to TRBD1. The CDR3 loop spans 16 amino acids. Germline V lookup: CDR1 GTSNPN, CDR2 SVGIG (reference sequence). The ends lost 2 bases at V and 0 bases at J; junction bases unmatched: 7. The CDR3 bases are TGTGCCTGGAGTCTGGGACAGACCTACTCTGGAAACACCATATATTTT. Residues: CAWSLGQTYSGNTIYF. Complete variable domain (other parts from reference TRBV30 and TRBJ1-3): SQTIHQWPATLVQPVGSPLSLECTVEGTSNPNLYWYRQAAGRGLQLLFYSVGIGQISSEVPQNLSASRPQDRQFILSSKKLLLSDSGFYLCAWSLGQTYSGNTIYFGEGSWLTVV.

Only one count was recorded for this clone. The chain links TRBV6-5 to TRBJ1-1, with 10 bases fitting TRBD1. Per germline, CDR1 MNHEY and CDR2 SVGAGI. The CDR3 has 16 residues. V was clipped by 0 bases and J by 5 bases; unmatched bases: 6. CDR3 DNA sequence: TGTGCCAGCAGTTACTCGTCGGACAGGGGGGGAACTGAAGCTTTCTTT. Encoded protein: CASSYSSDRGGTEAFF.

J is TRBJ2-2 and V is TRBV7-2; a weak D match, TRBD2 (5 bases). Between the trimmed V and J ends, which lost 2 bases and 2 bases, there was a span of 9 bases. This CDR3 is 15 amino acids long. The germline V gene has CDR1 SGHTA and CDR2 FQGNSA. CDR3 protein: CASSLSGINTGELFF. CDR3 in DNA: TGTGCCAGCAGCTTATCCGGGATTAACACCGGGGAGCTGTTTTTT.

The V call is TRBV7-9, the J call TRBJ1-1; D is unclear. V shed 1 base and J shed 5 bases, with 11 bases lying between them. This CDR3 has 14 residues. Germline CDR1 and CDR2: SEHNR and FQNEAQ (reference sequence). CDR3 in DNA: TGTGCCAGCAGCTTAGTACCGGCCGGAACTGAAGCTTTCTTT. Translating gives CASSLVPAGTEAFF.

The chain uses TRBV13 and TRBJ1-4; tentatively, D is TRBD1 (6 bases). V gave up 0 bases and J gave up 6 bases, with 11 bases separating them. Germline CDR1 reads PRHDT; CDR2 reads FYEKMQ (reference sequence). The CDR3 spans 15 residues. CDR3 sequence reads: CASSLGRGGHEKLFF. CDR3 DNA sequence: TGTGCCAGCAGCTTAGGCCGTGGGGGCCATGAAAAACTGTTTTTT.